This TCR beta chain was observed in a study of blood T cells in healthy people across ages. Study results and limitations: Long-lived donors carried more naive CD4+ cells and greater diversity than aged donors.

Then a second PCR, running roughly 6 to 11 cycles, was carried out with a sample-barcoded 5' primer and a J-beta primer mix. The template-switch adaptor, which had 12 random nucleotides, put a tag on each cDNA molecule. TCRdb re-derived calls from the 5' RACE reads in MiXCR, one entry per CDR3 protein. Found here are 800,000 to 950,000 distinct CDR3 sequences, roughly 35% of them singletons; the top ten hold around 13%. Comments on this clonotype: Its antigen remains unidentified.

CDR1 is SGHTA, CDR2 FQGTGA, per germline. The CDR3 spans 16 residues. V dropped 4 bases and J dropped 4 bases, with 19 bases sitting between them. RNA extraction gave at least 5 micrograms of total RNA per sample. The V call is TRBV7-3, the J call TRBJ1-2; D gene uncertain. This TCR was recovered from a man between 18 and 35 years old in good health. Sequenced material: blood. The CDR3 bases are TGTGCCAGCAGCTACATTGACGGGGAACGCGGCTATGGCTACACCTTC. Protein sequence: CASSYIDGERGYGYTF.